This TCR beta chain was documented in a study of T-cell memory formation after mild COVID-19. Study-wide background: The study found TCR clusters largely donor specific.

The CDR3 contains 13 residues. Trimming took 6 bases from V and 6 from J, leaving 11 bases between them. CDR1 is MNHEY, CDR2 SVGAGI, per germline. TCRdb processed the 5' RACE reads anew with MiXCR; each CDR3 protein has one entry. This table has roughly 150,000 distinct CDR3 sequences, roughly a quarter appearing once. The chain couples TRBV6-5 to TRBJ2-2; tentative D call: TRBD1 (6 bases). This clonotype was obtained from an adult woman who had mild COVID-19 (a few samples of this study predate the infection). Cell type and time point are not known. Sequenced: PBMCs or a T cell subset sorted from them (not recorded which). CDR3 protein: CASSFRGPGELFF. Written as DNA, the CDR3 is TGTGCCAGCAGCTTCAGGGGTCCCGGGGAGCTGTTTTTT.